The following is a T cell receptor (beta chain) sequence with its context. This clone was counted between two and nine times. There is no known antigen for this receptor. Base-call qualities are not available, and no considerably larger clone is one nucleotide away. Including cysteine and phenylalanine, the CDR3 has 13 amino acids. CDR3 DNA is the only sequence kept; it has 39 bases, read in frame from the first base. The germline V gene yields MGHRA for CDR1 and YSYEKL for CDR2. V drops 1 base and J drops 2 bases, leaving 6 bases in between. Patients with a history of autoimmune disease or receiving systemic immunosuppression were excluded from the trial. In every dose cohort, peripheral blood was drawn for TCR sequencing at baseline, cycle 4 day 1, and cycle 7 day 1. The samples were drawn from a first-in-human, open-label, multicenter phase I dose-escalation trial of ivuxolimab. Adults with locally advanced or metastatic melanoma, renal cell carcinoma, hepatocellular carcinoma or head and neck squamous cell carcinoma were enrolled in the trial. Before TCR sequencing, CD4+ T cells and CD8+ T cells were sorted from peripheral blood as separate populations.

Genomic DNA was isolated from the sorted cells so that the TCRbeta CDR3 region could be sequenced. The immunoSEQ Assay was used to sequence the TCRbeta CDR3 regions. This immuneACCESS table, as held by TCRdb, lists in-frame sequences with V and J called but not all clones. Of the missing ones, under half trace to an unresolved V gene in checked studies; the others have no known cause. The sample table records 40,000 to 50,000 clones; 65% to 90% of these occur just once. The ten largest clones take up about 12% of the sample. This entry is derived from a study of OX40 agonist ivuxolimab in advanced cancers. Broadly, across the study: Ivuxolimab was a fully human IgG2 agonistic monoclonal antibody targeting the costimulatory receptor OX40 (CD134). Patients were allowed to have had prior anti-PD-1, anti-PD-L1 or anti-CTLA-4 therapy, and less than 45% of the dose-escalation patients had previously received checkpoint inhibitors. Peripheral TCRbeta sequencing was intended to test whether TCR sequence diversity was altered and clonal T-cell expansion was caused by ivuxolimab. Partial responses occurred in three dose-escalation patients, of whom one had hepatocellular carcinoma and two had cutaneous melanoma. The paper describes the monotherapy dose-escalation part (N ≈ 51 patients) of the phase I trial of ivuxolimab. Intravenous ivuxolimab was administered to patients every 2 weeks at six dose levels: 0.01, 0.1, 0.3, 1.5, 3 and 10 mg/kg. Among the 50 to 55 dose-escalation patients, around 20 had hepatocellular carcinoma, approximately 15 melanoma, 9 renal cell carcinoma and 9 head and neck cancer. In the dose-escalation cohort, 82.7% of patients were male, and the mean age was around 60 years, with a range of 23 to 79. What the research found in general, with its limitations: Low levels of normalized T-cell clonal expansion were also seen in some nonresponding patients. At doses from 0.1 to 3.0 mg/kg, clonal expansion was seen in both CD4+ and CD8+ blood T cells between baseline and week 6. In the 0.1-3.0 mg/kg groups, partial responders had among the lowest normalized peripheral clonal expansion, particularly in CD8+ T cells. On average, CD8+ T cells showed more expanded clones than CD4+ T cells after ivuxolimab. The antigen specificity of the clonally expanded peripheral T cells was not determined.

The sample was CD4+ or CD8+ T cells sorted from blood, taken in a trial of the OX40 agonist ivuxolimab. The V and J genes are TRBV4-1 and TRBJ2-7; tentative D gene TRBD2, with 5 bases matching. The sequence came from an adult with an advanced solid tumor such as melanoma, head and neck, liver or kidney cancer. The base sequence is TGCGCCAGCAGCCAAGTCGGGACCTACGAGCAGTACTTC. Translated, this gives CASSQVGTYEQYF.